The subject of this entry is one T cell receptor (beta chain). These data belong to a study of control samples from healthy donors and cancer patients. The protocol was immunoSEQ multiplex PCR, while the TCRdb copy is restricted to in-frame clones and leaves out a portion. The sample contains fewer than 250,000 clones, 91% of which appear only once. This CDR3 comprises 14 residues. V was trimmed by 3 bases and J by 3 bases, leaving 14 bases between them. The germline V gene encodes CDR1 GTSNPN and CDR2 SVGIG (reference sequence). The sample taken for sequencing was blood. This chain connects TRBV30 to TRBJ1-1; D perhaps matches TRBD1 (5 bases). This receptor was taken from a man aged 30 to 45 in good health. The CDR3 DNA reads TGTGCCTGGAGGGAGCCAGGGAGGGACACTGAAGCTTTCTTT. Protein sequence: CAWREPGRDTEAFF.